The 3 T cell receptor beta chains listed next were all sequenced from one sample in a study of T cell changes during pregnancy in multiple sclerosis. Assay: immunoSEQ multiplex PCR; the TCRdb copy retains only in-frame clones and omits some. The sample consists of around 92,000 clones, approximately 94% of them appearing once. Sequenced here: peripheral blood, sampled in the third trimester of pregnancy. These receptors were taken from a female donor with multiple sclerosis, enrolled in a pregnancy study.

The chain uses TRBV6-6 and TRBJ1-2; possible D gene TRBD1, 6 bases. CDR3 size: 15 residues. Germline loops: CDR1 MNHNY, CDR2 SVGAGI (reference sequence). V shed 6 bases and J shed 8 bases, with 22 bases lying between them. DNA of the CDR3: TGTGCCAGCAGACCTACAGGGTCCCGGGTCGACGGCTACACCTTC. Protein product: CASRPTGSRVDGYTF.

This clone occurred a few times. The rearrangement links TRBV28 to TRBJ2-1; D is perhaps TRBD1 (6 bases). The CDR3 sequence is 14 residues long. From germline, CDR1 is MDHEN and CDR2 SYDVKM. Trimming took off 8 bases at V and 8 bases at J, with 19 bases between the two ends. The CDR3 loop reads CASLGQRGWDEQFF. Written as DNA, the CDR3 is TGTGCCAGCCTTGGACAGAGAGGGTGGGATGAGCAGTTCTTC.

The chain recombines TRBV29-1 with TRBJ2-3, with TRBD1 matching 8 bases. In germline, CDR1 is SQVTM, CDR2 ANQGSEA. The trim removed 1 base at V and 2 bases at J, leaving 2 bases unmatched. This CDR3 contains 14 residues. The CDR3 DNA sequence: TGCAGCGTTGAAGTCAGGGGGCTCACAGATACGCAGTATTTT. Translated: CSVEVRGLTDTQYF.